Below are 18 T cell receptor beta chains sequenced from a single sample in a study of blood T cell repertoires in COVID-19. Sequenced by immunoSEQ multiplex PCR; TCRdb stores in-frame clones only, minus some. The table includes fewer than 200,000 clones, approximately 86% detected once. Sequencing was performed on peripheral blood. These receptor sequences come from a man aged 45-65 years with active or convalescent COVID-19.

This rearrangement joins TRBV29-1 to TRBJ1-5, with 10 nucleotides matching TRBD1. The J segment lost 7 bases and the V segment lost 4 bases, leaving 4 bases of the junction unmatched. The length of the CDR3 is 13 residues. Germline lookup yields CDR1 SQVTM and CDR2 ANQGSEA. The CDR3: CSVGQGAGQPQHF. The CDR3 nucleotides are TGCAGCGTTGGACAGGGGGCAGGGCAGCCCCAGCATTTT.

The chain carries TRBV12-3 or TRBV12-4 and TRBJ1-3; the D is unclear. The CDR3 loop spans 11 amino acids. Trimming removed 6 bases at V and 7 bases at J, with 7 bases between. The CDR3 nucleotides read TGTGCCAGCAGCCTGTCCAACACCATATATTTT. The encoded protein is CASSLSNTIYF.

This rearrangement joins TRBV2 to TRBJ1-1; D might be TRBD1 (6 bases). From germline, CDR1 is SNHLY and CDR2 FYNNEI. This CDR3 has 13 amino acids. The V end was cut by 6 bases, the J end by 11 bases, with 19 bases between. The CDR3 sequence: CASSLQTQGYAFF. The CDR3 region has the DNA TGTGCCAGCAGCCTACAGACACAGGGTTATGCTTTCTTT.

The chain combines TRBV6-2 or TRBV6-3 with TRBJ2-7; D uncertain. The CDR3 spans 14 residues. Germline CDR1 reads MNHEY; CDR2 reads SVGEGT. The germline V and J ends were trimmed by 3 bases and 2 bases, with 11 bases remaining between them. CDR3 bases: TGTGCCAGCAGTTATGGGCGCCAGACCTACGAGCAGTACTTC. Residues: CASSYGRQTYEQYF.

The chain uses TRBV10-3 and TRBJ2-3, with TRBD1 matching 7 bases. Germline lookup yields CDR1 ENHRY and CDR2 SYGVKD. The trim removed 3 bases at V and 0 bases at J, leaving 3 bases unmatched. CDR3 size: 15 residues. CDR3 DNA: TGTGCCATCAGTGAACCGGGACAGAGCACAGATACGCAGTATTTT. It codes for CAISEPGQSTDTQYF.

The chain has TRBV2 and TRBJ1-4, with TRBD1 as a possible D gene (5 bases). CDR1 and CDR2 (germline): SNHLY, FYNNEI. This CDR3 contains 16 residues. Deletions cut 4 bases from V and 8 bases from J, with 20 bases between. CDR3 residues: CASSGGGAGFGEKLFF. The CDR3 DNA follows: TGTGCCAGCAGTGGAGGAGGGGCGGGCTTTGGCGAAAAACTGTTTTTT.

V is TRBV2 and J is TRBJ2-7, with D possibly TRBD2 on 6 matching bases. The V and J ends lost 8 bases and 0 bases respectively, with 14 bases between them. Germline assignment: CDR1 SNHLY and CDR2 FYNNEI. This CDR3 is 14 amino acids long. The CDR3 nucleotides read TGTGCCAGCCTTAGGGACTCCAGCTCCTACGAGCAGTACTTC. It encodes CASLRDSSSYEQYF.

This sequence joins TRBV5-4 and TRBJ2-2; 9 nucleotides agree with TRBD1. This CDR3 spans 15 amino acids. Trimming took 6 bases from V and 3 from J; bases not matched to a gene: 6. The germline V gene has CDR1 SGHNT and CDR2 YYREEE (reference sequence). CDR3 DNA sequence: TGTGCCAGCACCCGGGACAGGGTTGACACCGGGGAGCTGTTTTTT. The encoded protein is CASTRDRVDTGELFF.

Only a few counts were recorded for this clone. The J gene is TRBJ2-2, the V gene TRBV29-1; D perhaps matches TRBD2 (5 bases). This CDR3 comprises 13 residues. Trimming cost V 6 bases and J 2 bases, with 10 bases left between them. The germline V gene has CDR1 SQVTM and CDR2 ANQGSEA. Here the CDR3 DNA reads TGCAGCGTAGACTACAGAAACACCGGGGAGCTGTTTTTT. This encodes CSVDYRNTGELFF.

V usage is TRBV28 and J usage is TRBJ2-3; 10 bases map to TRBD1. V lost 2 bases and J lost 1; bases outside the gene matches: 6. Germline CDR1 MDHEN, CDR2 SYDVKM. The CDR3 is 17 amino acids. The CDR3 bases are TGTGCCAGCAGTTTAGGTCGCGGGACAGGGGGCACAGATACGCAGTATTTT. Its protein is CASSLGRGTGGTDTQYF.

The CDR3 DNA reads TGTGCCAGCAGGGGGACAGACATGAACACTGAAGCTTTCTTT. The encoded protein is CASRGTDMNTEAFF. The genes are TRBV5-6 and TRBJ1-1, with 7 bases that match TRBD1. The CDR3 extends over 14 amino acids. The germline V gene encodes CDR1 SGHDT and CDR2 YYEEEE. V lost 5 bases, J lost 0 bases, and 4 bases stayed unmatched.

V usage is TRBV2 and J usage is TRBJ2-3; the match to TRBD2 covers 9 bases. Germline CDR1 is SNHLY and CDR2 is FYNNEI. The CDR3 loop spans 21 amino acids. J was trimmed by 0 bases and V by 8 bases; bases with no gene match: 24. CDR3 protein: CASLDSSGEGTSRPSTDTQYF. CDR3 nucleotides: TGTGCCAGCCTCGACTCCAGCGGTGAAGGGACTAGCCGACCTAGCACAGATACGCAGTATTTT.

The J gene is TRBJ2-3, the V gene TRBV2; the D gene is possibly TRBD2 (5 bases). The CDR3 sequence is 12 residues long. The ends were cut back, 8 bases at V and 4 bases at J, with 10 bases in the middle. From germline, CDR1 is SNHLY and CDR2 FYNNEI. For the CDR3, the DNA is TGTGCCAGCTCCCGAGGGCCAGATACGCAGTATTTT. Translating gives CASSRGPDTQYF.

The chain couples TRBV7-2 to TRBJ2-7; TRBD1 is a possible D gene (6 bases). CDR3 length equals 14 residues. The germline CDR1 and CDR2 sequences are SGHTA and FQGNSA. Between the trimmed V and J ends, which lost 5 bases and 6 bases, there was a span of 17 bases. The CDR3 loop is CASSPPGQIFEQYF. In DNA, the CDR3 is TGTGCCAGCAGCCCCCCGGGACAAATTTTCGAGCAGTACTTC.

The chain recombines TRBV24-1 with TRBJ2-1; D is unresolved. The CDR3 covers 15 residues. CDR1 and CDR2 (germline): KGHDR, SFDVKD. Trimming cost V 4 bases and J 7 bases, with 16 bases left between them. The DNA of the CDR3 is TGTGCCACCAGTGACCTCGTCTTCGCGGATAATGAGCAGTTCTTC. This translates into CATSDLVFADNEQFF.

V usage is TRBV3-1 (or the pseudogene TRBV3-2) and J usage is TRBJ1-1; 7 nucleotides match TRBD1. The CDR3 has 15 amino acids. CDR1 and CDR2 (germline): LGHDT, YNNKEL (reference sequence). The V and J ends lost 5 bases and 6 bases, in that order; junction bases with no gene match: 12. The CDR3 coding sequence is TGTGCCAGCAGCTCCTTAGGAGGAGGGGGCCCTGAAGCTTTCTTT. This encodes CASSSLGGGGPEAFF.

This rearrangement joins TRBV2 to TRBJ2-2, with 8 bases identical to TRBD1. The CDR3 length is 17 residues. CDR1 SNHLY and CDR2 FYNNEI come from the germline V gene. The trim removed 6 bases at V and 0 bases at J, leaving 9 bases unmatched. CDR3: CASSDVQGAANTGELFF. The CDR3 DNA reads TGTGCCAGCAGCGACGTGCAGGGGGCGGCGAACACCGGGGAGCTGTTTTTT. Full variable domain (missing parts from reference TRBV2 and TRBJ2-2): EPEVTQTPSHQVTQMGQEVILRCVPISNHLYFYWYRQILGQKVEFLVSFYNNEISEKSEIFDDQFSVERPDGSNFTLKIRSTKLEDSAMYFCASSDVQGAANTGELFFGEGSRLTVL.

The chain joins TRBV19 to TRBJ2-1, with D perhaps matching TRBD1 (5 bases). V gave up 8 bases and J gave up 1 base, with 21 bases separating them. Germline V CDR1 and CDR2: LNHDA, SQIVND (reference sequence). This CDR3 has 17 amino acids. CDR3 DNA sequence: TGTGCCAGTTATCCAGGTGGGGCAGGGCAATCCTACAATGAGCAGTTCTTC. This codes for CASYPGGAGQSYNEQFF.